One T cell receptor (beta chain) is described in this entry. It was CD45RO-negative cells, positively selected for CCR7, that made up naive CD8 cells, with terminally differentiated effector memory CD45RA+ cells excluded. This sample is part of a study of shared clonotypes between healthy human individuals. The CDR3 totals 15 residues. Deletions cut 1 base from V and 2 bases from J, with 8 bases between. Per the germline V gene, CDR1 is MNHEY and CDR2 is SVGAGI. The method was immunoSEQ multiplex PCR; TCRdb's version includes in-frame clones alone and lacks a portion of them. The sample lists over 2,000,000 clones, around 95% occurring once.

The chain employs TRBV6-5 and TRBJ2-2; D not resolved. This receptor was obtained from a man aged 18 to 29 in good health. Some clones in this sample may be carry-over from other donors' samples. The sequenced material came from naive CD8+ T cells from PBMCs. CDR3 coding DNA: TGTGCCAGCAGTTACTATCGGATAAACACCGGGGAGCTGTTTTTT. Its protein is CASSYYRINTGELFF.